This TCR beta chain was recovered during a study of tumor and adjacent non-tumor tissue in lung cancer. At the level of the study: The patients, 10 men and 4 or 5 women, were roughly 30 to 80 with stage I to III disease.

Note on this clonotype: The antigen remains unidentified.

This CDR3 is 18 amino acids long. The germline V and J ends were trimmed by 2 bases and 3 bases, with 20 bases remaining between them. Three rounds of nested PCR, following a modified ARM-PCR protocol, produced the TCRbeta library. TCRdb itself ran the multiplex PCR reads through MiXCR, one entry per CDR3 protein. This sample yields 60,000 to 95,000 distinct CDR3 sequences, of which around four fifths are seen a single time; approximately 12% belongs to the top ten. Study-wide points: Tumor TCR diversity, when higher, was linked to shorter survival.

No cell sorting was done before RNA was extracted from the tissue. Chemotherapy-naive patients with new lung cancer underwent thoracic surgery in China, August–November 2014. Sequencing input: lung tumor tissue. This rearrangement joins TRBV12-3 or TRBV12-4 to TRBJ2-1; TRBD2 is a possible D gene (5 bases). The source of this sequence is a woman between 45 and 60 years old with non-small cell lung cancer. The CDR3 bases are TGTGCCAGCAGTTTAAGGAGCGGCGTACAGAACTGCTACAATGAGCAGTTCTTC. Translation gives CASSLRSGVQNCYNEQFF.